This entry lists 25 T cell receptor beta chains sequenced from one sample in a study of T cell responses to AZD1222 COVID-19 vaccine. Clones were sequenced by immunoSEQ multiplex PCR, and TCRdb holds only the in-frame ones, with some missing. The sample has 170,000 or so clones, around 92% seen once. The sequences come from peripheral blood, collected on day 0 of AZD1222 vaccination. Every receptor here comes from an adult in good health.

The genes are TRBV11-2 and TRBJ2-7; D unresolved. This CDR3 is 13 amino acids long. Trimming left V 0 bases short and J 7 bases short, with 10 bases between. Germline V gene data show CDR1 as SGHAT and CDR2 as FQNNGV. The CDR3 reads CASSLESGGEQYF. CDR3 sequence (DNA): TGTGCCAGCAGCTTAGAATCTGGTGGGGAGCAGTACTTC.

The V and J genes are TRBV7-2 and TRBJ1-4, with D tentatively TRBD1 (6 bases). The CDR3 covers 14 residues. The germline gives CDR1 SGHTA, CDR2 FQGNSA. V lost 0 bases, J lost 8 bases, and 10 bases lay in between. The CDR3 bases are TGTGCCAGCAGCTTAGCTCAGGGGAGGGAAAAACTGTTTTTT. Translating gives CASSLAQGREKLFF.

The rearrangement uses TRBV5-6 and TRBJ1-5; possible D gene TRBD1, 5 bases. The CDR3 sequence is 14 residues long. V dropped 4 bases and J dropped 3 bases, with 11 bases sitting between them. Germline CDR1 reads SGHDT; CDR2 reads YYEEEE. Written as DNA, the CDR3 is TGTGCCAGCAGCAGTAGACAGTCCAATCAGCCCCAGCATTTT. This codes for CASSSRQSNQPQHF.

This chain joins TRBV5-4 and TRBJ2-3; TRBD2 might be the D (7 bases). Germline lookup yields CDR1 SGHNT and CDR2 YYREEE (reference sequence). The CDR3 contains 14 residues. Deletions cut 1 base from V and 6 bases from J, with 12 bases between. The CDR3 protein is CASSLYGGPDTQYF. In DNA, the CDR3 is TGTGCCAGCAGCTTGTACGGGGGGCCGGATACGCAGTATTTT.

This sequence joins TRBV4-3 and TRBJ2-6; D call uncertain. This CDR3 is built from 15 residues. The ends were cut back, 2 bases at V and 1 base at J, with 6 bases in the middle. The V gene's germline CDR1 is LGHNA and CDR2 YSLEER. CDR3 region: CASSQLKSGANVLTF. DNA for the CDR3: TGCGCCAGCAGCCAATTAAAATCTGGGGCCAACGTCCTGACTTTC.

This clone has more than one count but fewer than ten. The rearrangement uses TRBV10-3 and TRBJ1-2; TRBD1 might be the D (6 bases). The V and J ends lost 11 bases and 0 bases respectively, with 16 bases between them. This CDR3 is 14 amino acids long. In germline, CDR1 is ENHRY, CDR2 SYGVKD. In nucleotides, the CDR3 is TGTGCCTTTACTACAGGGCCAGCTAACTATGGCTACACCTTC. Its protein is CAFTTGPANYGYTF.

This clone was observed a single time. The CDR3 sequence: CASSGTGGSSEKLFF. The CDR3 DNA follows: TGTGCCAGTTCCGGGACAGGGGGTTCGAGTGAAAAACTGTTTTTT. The chain carries TRBV2 and TRBJ1-4, with 11 bases that match TRBD1. Losses at the gene ends were 9 bases for V and 7 bases for J; bases not matched to a gene: 10. CDR3 length equals 15 residues. The germline CDR1 and CDR2 sequences are SNHLY and FYNNEI.

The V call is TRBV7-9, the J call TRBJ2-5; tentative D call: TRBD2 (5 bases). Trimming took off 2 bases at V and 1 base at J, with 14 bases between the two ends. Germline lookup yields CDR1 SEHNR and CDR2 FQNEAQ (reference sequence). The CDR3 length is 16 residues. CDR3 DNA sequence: TGTGCCAGCAGCTTATTAGGGAGCAGGAGCCAAGAGACCCAGTACTTC. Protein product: CASSLLGSRSQETQYF. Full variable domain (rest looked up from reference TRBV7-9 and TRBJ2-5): DTGVSQNPRHKITKRGQNVTFRCDPISEHNRLYWYRQTLGQGPEFLTYFQNEAQLEKSRLLSDRFSAERPKGSFSTLEIQRTEQGDSAMYLCASSLLGSRSQETQYFGPGTRLLVL.

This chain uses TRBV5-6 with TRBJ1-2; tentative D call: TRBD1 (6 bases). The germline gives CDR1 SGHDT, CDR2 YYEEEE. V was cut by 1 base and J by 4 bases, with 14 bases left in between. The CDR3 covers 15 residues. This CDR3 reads CASSLMGGSGYGYTF. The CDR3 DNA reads TGTGCCAGCAGCTTGATGGGGGGCTCCGGCTATGGCTACACCTTC.

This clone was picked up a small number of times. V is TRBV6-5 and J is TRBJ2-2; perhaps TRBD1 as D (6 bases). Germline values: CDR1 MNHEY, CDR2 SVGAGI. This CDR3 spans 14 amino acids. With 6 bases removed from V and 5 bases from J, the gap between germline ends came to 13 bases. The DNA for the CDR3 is TGTGCCAGCAGGTCGCAGGGGTTAACCGGGGAGCTGTTTTTT. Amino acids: CASRSQGLTGELFF.

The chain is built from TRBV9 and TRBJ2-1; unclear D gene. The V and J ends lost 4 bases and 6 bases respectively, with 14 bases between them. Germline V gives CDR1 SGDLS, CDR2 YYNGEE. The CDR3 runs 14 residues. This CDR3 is CASSPRPASNEQFF. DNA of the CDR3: TGTGCCAGCAGCCCAAGGCCGGCATCCAATGAGCAGTTCTTC. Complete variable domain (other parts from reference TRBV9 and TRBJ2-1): DSGVTQTPKHLITATGQRVTLRCSPRSGDLSVYWYQQSLDQGLQFLIQYYNGEERAKGNILERFSAQQFPDLHSELNLSSLELGDSALYFCASSPRPASNEQFFGPGTRLTVL.

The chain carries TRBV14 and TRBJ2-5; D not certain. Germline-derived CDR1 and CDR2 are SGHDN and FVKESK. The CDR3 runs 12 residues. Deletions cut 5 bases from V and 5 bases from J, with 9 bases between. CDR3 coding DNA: TGTGCCAGCAGCTCCAATATGGAGACCCAGTACTTC. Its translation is CASSSNMETQYF.

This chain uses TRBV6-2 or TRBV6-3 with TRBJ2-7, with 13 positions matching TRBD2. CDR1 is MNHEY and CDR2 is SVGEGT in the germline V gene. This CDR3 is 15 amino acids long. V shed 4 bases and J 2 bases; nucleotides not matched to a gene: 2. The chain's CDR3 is CASSSTSGGAYEQYF. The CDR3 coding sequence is TGTGCCAGCAGTTCAACTAGCGGGGGGGCCTACGAGCAGTACTTC.

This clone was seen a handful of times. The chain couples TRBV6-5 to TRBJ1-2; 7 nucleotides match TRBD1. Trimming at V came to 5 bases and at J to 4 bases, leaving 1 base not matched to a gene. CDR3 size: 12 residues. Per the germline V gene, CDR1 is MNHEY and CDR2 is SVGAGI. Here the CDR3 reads CASSPGGYGYTF. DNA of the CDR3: TGTGCCAGCAGTCCAGGGGGCTATGGCTACACCTTC.

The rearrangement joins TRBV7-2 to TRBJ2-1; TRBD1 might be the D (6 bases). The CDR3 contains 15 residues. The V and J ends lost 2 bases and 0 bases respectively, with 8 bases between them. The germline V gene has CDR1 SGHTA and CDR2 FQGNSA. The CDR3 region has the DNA TGTGCCAGCAGCTTAAGGGGGAGCTCCTACAATGAGCAGTTCTTC. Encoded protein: CASSLRGSSYNEQFF.

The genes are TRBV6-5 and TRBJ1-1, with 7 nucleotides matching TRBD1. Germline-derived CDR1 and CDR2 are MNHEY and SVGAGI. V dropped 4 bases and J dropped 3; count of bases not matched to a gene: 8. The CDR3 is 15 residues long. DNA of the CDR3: TGTGCCAGCAGTTTAACGGGAGACAGGGACACTGAAGCTTTCTTT. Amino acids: CASSLTGDRDTEAFF.

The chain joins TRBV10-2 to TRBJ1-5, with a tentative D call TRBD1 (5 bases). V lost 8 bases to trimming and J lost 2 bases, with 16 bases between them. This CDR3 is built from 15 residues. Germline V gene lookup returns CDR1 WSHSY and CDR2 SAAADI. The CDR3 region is CASQDTPGRNQPQHF. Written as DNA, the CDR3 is TGCGCCAGCCAAGATACCCCGGGGCGCAATCAGCCCCAGCATTTT.

The CDR3 sequence is CAWSVGQSSGNTIYF. The CDR3 region has the DNA TGTGCCTGGAGTGTAGGACAGAGCTCTGGAAACACCATATATTTT. This sequence joins TRBV30 and TRBJ1-3; D possibly corresponds to TRBD1 (6 bases). The CDR3 totals 15 residues. Germline V gene lookup returns CDR1 GTSNPN and CDR2 SVGIG (reference sequence). V dropped 0 bases and J dropped 0 bases, with 9 bases sitting between them.

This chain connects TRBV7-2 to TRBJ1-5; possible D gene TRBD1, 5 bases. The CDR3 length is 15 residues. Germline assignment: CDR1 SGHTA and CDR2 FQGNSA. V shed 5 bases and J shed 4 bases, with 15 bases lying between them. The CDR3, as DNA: TGTGCCAGCAGCCCCAGAGAGGGGTATAATCAGCCCCAGCATTTT. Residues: CASSPREGYNQPQHF.

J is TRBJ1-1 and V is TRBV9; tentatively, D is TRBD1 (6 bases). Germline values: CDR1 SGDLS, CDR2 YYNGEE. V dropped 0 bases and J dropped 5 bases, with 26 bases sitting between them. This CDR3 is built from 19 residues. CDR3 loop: CASSVGIYGVGGSGTEAFF. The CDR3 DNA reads TGTGCCAGCAGCGTAGGAATCTATGGGGTCGGGGGCAGTGGGACTGAAGCTTTCTTT.

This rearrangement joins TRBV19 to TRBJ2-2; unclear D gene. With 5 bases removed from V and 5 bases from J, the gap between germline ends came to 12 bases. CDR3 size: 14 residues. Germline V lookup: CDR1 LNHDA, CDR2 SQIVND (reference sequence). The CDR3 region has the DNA TGTGCCAGTAGTCCCGCCCCAGGTACCGGGGAGCTGTTTTTT. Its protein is CASSPAPGTGELFF.

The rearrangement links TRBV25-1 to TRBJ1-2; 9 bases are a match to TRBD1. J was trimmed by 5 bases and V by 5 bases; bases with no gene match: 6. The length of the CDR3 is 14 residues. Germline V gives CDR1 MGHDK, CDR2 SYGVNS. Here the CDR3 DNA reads TGTGCCAGCAGTAACGGACAGGGGCCTTATGGCTACACCTTC. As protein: CASSNGQGPYGYTF.

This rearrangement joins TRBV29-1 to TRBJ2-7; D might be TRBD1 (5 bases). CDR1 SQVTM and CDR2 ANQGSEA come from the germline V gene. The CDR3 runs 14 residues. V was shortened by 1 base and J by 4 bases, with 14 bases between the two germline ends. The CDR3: CSVEGGQGLYEQYF. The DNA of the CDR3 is TGCAGCGTTGAAGGGGGTCAGGGCCTGTACGAGCAGTACTTC.

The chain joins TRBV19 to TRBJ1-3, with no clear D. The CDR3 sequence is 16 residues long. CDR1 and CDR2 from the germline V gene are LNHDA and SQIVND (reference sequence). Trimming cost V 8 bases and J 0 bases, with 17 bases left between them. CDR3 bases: TGTGCCAGTTCGTCTTCCCCCAAAAGCTCTGGAAACACCATATATTTT. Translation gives CASSSSPKSSGNTIYF.

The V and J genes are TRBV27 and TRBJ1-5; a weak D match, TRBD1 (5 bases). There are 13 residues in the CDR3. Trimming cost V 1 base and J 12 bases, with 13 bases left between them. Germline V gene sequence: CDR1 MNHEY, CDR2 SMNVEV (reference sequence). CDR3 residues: CASSLFGGIHQHF. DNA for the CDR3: TGTGCCAGCAGTTTATTTGGGGGAATTCACCAGCATTTT.